The 2 T cell receptor beta chains presented below share a single source sample, sequenced in a study of blood T cells in healthy people across ages. For the second PCR, which ran for roughly 7 to 11 cycles, a sample-barcoded 5' primer and a J-beta primer mix were used. One entry per CDR3 protein results from TCRdb running MiXCR on the 5' RACE reads. The sample consists of hundreds of thousands of distinct CDR3 sequences, about 42% of them appearing once. Sequencing was done on a sample of blood. These receptors were obtained from a man older than 75 in good health.

This chain uses TRBV12-3 or TRBV12-4 with TRBJ2-4; a weak D match, TRBD2 (5 bases). The end of the DNA is better explained by TRBJ2-7, so the J call may be wrong. The CDR3 has 13 residues. CDR3 protein: CASSVGSHHEQYF. The CDR3 DNA is TGTGCCAGCAGTGTTGGGAGTCACCACGAGCAGTACTTC.

This chain links TRBV2 with TRBJ2-4; 8 bases line up with TRBD1. Looked up from germline, CDR1 is SNHLY and CDR2 is FYNNEI. The CDR3 sequence is 12 residues long. After removal of 6 bases from V and 15 bases from J, the junction contained 10 bases not matched to a gene. In nucleotides, the CDR3 is TGTGCCAGCAGAGCCGACAGGGGACCTCTGTACTTC. It translates to CASRADRGPLYF.